These T cell receptor beta chains were read from a single sample in a study of blood T cell repertoires in COVID-19. Assay used: immunoSEQ multiplex PCR; TCRdb lists only in-frame clones, some missing. The sample carries approximately 120,000 clones, over 75% recorded once. Sequencing used peripheral blood. These receptors all stem from a man in his 60s with acute or convalescent COVID-19. Both conserved end residues are part of each CDR3. A D gene is named only where the DNA matches it firmly. Only some rows state a clone size, as once, few, many or a class for expanded clones.

.	TRBV5-1	TRBD1	TRBJ1-1	TGCGCCAGCAGACGACAGACAGGGCAGATGAACACTGAAGCTTTCTTT	CASRRQTGQMNTEAFF
.	TRBV2	TRBD1	TRBJ2-1	TGTGCCAGCAGAAAGGGACAGGGGAATTTTAATGAGCAGTTCTTC	CASRKGQGNFNEQFF
.	TRBV19	TRBD2	TRBJ2-3	TGTGCCAGTAGTATAATGTCCCTAGGGCCTAGCGGCAATCCTAGCACAGATACGCAGTATTTT	CASSIMSLGPSGNPSTDTQYF
.	TRBV6-4	TRBD1	TRBJ1-1	TGTGCCAGCAGTGAGGTAGGGGGCCGCACTGAAGCTTTCTTT	CASSEVGGRTEAFF
.	TRBV11-3	TRBD2	TRBJ2-1	TGTGCCAGCAGCTCCGGACTAGCCGCTAGCTCCTACAATGAGCAGTTCTTC	CASSSGLAASSYNEQFF
.	TRBV14	.	TRBJ1-1	TGTGCCAGCAGCCAAGATTTGGCCACTGAAGCTTTCTTT	CASSQDLATEAFF
.	TRBV6-1	.	TRBJ1-1	TGTGCCAGCAGTGAGGGAGTGGGGACTGAAGCTTTCTTT	CASSEGVGTEAFF
.	TRBV6-6	.	TRBJ2-5	TGTGCCAGCAGCAACGGAGGGTCCCAGTACTTC	CASSNGGSQYF
.	TRBV5-5	TRBD2	TRBJ2-1	TGTGCCAGCAGCTTTAGCGGGAGCCTGGTAAATGAGCAGTTCTTC	CASSFSGSLVNEQFF
.	TRBV11-2	TRBD2	TRBJ2-2	TGTGCCAGCAGCCTCCAGCTAGCGGGGAACACCGGGGAGCTGTTTTTT	CASSLQLAGNTGELFF
.	TRBV14	TRBD2	TRBJ2-5	TGTGCCAGCAGCCAGGCCGGACTAGCTGAGACCCAGTACTTC	CASSQAGLAETQYF
.	TRBV27	.	TRBJ2-2	TGTGCCAGCTCTAGCCCGGGAAGGGTCGGGGAGCTGTTTTTT	CASSSPGRVGELFF
.	TRBV6-6	.	TRBJ2-7	TGTGCCAGCAGCCACCGGCCGGAGAGCTCCTACGAGCAGTACTTC	CASSHRPESSYEQYF
.	TRBV5-1	TRBD1	TRBJ2-5	TGCGCCAGCAGCTCTACCGGGACAGGGGGCGCAGAGACCCAGTACTTC	CASSSTGTGGAETQYF
.	TRBV15	.	TRBJ2-5	TGTGCCACCAGCAGAGATGTAACGAGTTTACAAGAGACCCAGTACTTC	CATSRDVTSLQETQYF
.	TRBV7-3	TRBD1	TRBJ2-1	TGTGCCAGCAGCCCAACGTCGGGACAGGGCCCCAATGAGCAGTTCTTC	CASSPTSGQGPNEQFF
.	TRBV7-2	TRBD1	TRBJ1-3	TGTGCCAGCAGCTTAAATGGCCTAACAGGGGGCACCATATATTTT	CASSLNGLTGGTIYF
once	TRBV5-4	.	TRBJ2-3	TGTGCCAGCAGGCCTGAGGCAGATACGCAGTATTTT	CASRPEADTQYF
.	TRBV27	TRBD2	TRBJ2-1	TGTGCCAGCAGCCGCCTCCGGGGGGACTACAATGAGCAGTTCTTC	CASSRLRGDYNEQFF
.	TRBV9	TRBD1	TRBJ1-6	TGTGCCAGCAGCGAGACAGGGGGGGCTTCACCCCTCCACTTT	CASSETGGASPLHF
.	TRBV6-5	.	TRBJ2-7	TGTGCCTCCCGAGAAGCAATTACCTACGAGCAGTACTTC	CASREAITYEQYF
.	TRBV18	TRBD1	TRBJ1-5	TGTGCCAGCTCACGAACAGGGGACAATCAGCCCCAGCATTTT	CASSRTGDNQPQHF